These T cell receptor beta chains were read from a single sample in a study of blood T cell repertoires in COVID-19. Clones were sequenced by immunoSEQ multiplex PCR, and TCRdb holds only the in-frame ones, with some missing. Of about 180,000 clones in the sample, about 78% are singletons; the top ten hold approximately 15%. The sequenced sample consisted of PBMCs or T cells enriched from blood (not recorded which). The receptor source for this set is a woman between 50 and 59 years old who had recovered from COVID-19. The CDR3 runs from the conserved cysteine through the conserved F or W. Fields, in order: clone size, CDR3 length, V gene, J gene, CDR3 protein. Only some rows state a clone size, as once, few, many or a class for expanded clones.

once	17	TRBV3-1/TRBV3-2	TRBJ2-3	CASSQVDPAGLSDTQYF
few	15	TRBV7-9	TRBJ2-7	CASSLVESGIYEQYF
medium-sized	15	TRBV6-5	TRBJ1-5	CASSKSLTLNQPQHF
NA	13	TRBV19	TRBJ2-7	CASSPNRGYEQYF
NA	19	TRBV27	TRBJ2-2	CASSTGGSGREVWTGELFF
NA	15	TRBV28	TRBJ2-1	CASSPTLAGDNEQFF
NA	13	TRBV11-2	TRBJ2-5	CASSFVPGETQYF
NA	14	TRBV5-8	TRBJ1-5	CASSFGQLDQPQHF
NA	16	TRBV19	TRBJ2-1	CASSFSGIPAANEQFF
NA	17	TRBV18	TRBJ1-6	CASSPWEGTGKNSPLHF
once	15	TRBV9	TRBJ1-5	CASSLTGNSNQPQHF